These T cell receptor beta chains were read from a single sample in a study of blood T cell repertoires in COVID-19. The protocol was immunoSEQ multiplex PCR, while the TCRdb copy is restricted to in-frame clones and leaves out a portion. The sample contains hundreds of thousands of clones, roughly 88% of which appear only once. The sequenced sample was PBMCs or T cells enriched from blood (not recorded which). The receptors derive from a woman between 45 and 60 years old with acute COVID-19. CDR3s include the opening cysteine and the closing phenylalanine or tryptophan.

cdr3_aa: CASSLVRESGNEQFF
v_call: TRBV7-2

cdr3_aa: CASSPDQETQYF
v_call: TRBV5-1

cdr3_aa: CASRAGSTPYEQYF
v_call: TRBV28

cdr3_aa: CASSLIMGLAGSYEQYF
v_call: TRBV7-8

cdr3_aa: CASSVDSYGYTF
v_call: TRBV5-4

cdr3_aa: CASSLVGVYEQYF
v_call: TRBV7-2

cdr3_aa: CASRTEQGANNQPQHF
v_call: TRBV4-2

cdr3_aa: CASSSGQGPYGYTF
v_call: TRBV7-2

cdr3_aa: CASSQDQGLAADDEQFF
v_call: TRBV3-1/TRBV3-2

cdr3_aa: CASSPLLGGTGRGVTQYF
v_call: TRBV28

cdr3_aa: CASSLGTTSSYEQYF
v_call: TRBV7-2

cdr3_aa: CASSEGPGGRAPGPSYNEQFF
v_call: TRBV2

cdr3_aa: CASSKTGRVNYGYTF
v_call: TRBV6-5

cdr3_aa: CASSPGRTGEKLFF
v_call: TRBV11-2

cdr3_aa: CASSLQGWGSYEQYF
v_call: TRBV7-2

cdr3_aa: CASRALAGGDDTQYF
v_call: TRBV6-5

cdr3_aa: CAISRLGGEAGNTIYF
v_call: TRBV10-3

cdr3_aa: CASRSPGQHYGYTF
v_call: TRBV6-5

cdr3_aa: CASSWGQAGQETQYF
v_call: TRBV5-1

cdr3_aa: CASSRLAGDNEQFF
v_call: TRBV18

cdr3_aa: CASSLRLARGETQYF
v_call: TRBV7-2

cdr3_aa: CASSQGRRGNQPQHF
v_call: TRBV7-9

cdr3_aa: CASSASQTNTEAFF
v_call: TRBV2

cdr3_aa: CASSLAPGQGSRTSGTGGELFF
v_call: TRBV7-6

cdr3_aa: CASSSPGTVNTEAFF
v_call: TRBV28